This note documents a single TCR beta chain sequence. Its antigen has not been determined. No base-level quality is on record; no much larger clone is a single base apart. Trimming takes 3 bases off V and 1 base off J; junction bases not matched to a gene: 8. The germline V gene supplies CDR1 MGHRA and CDR2 YSYEKL. There are 17 amino acids in the CDR3, from cysteine to phenylalanine inclusive. Just the 51-base CDR3 DNA is kept, in frame starting at base 1. The immunoSEQ Assay, a bias-controlled multiplex PCR, was used to amplify TCRbeta CDR3 regions from genomic DNA. From the authors' description of their analysis: Within the assay, amplification of reference gene primers was used to estimate how many nucleated cells each sample contained. To quantify the absolute abundance of each unique TCRbeta CDR3 rearrangement, sequence reads were collapsed and filtered. For each sample, productive Simpson clonality was calculated by taking the square root of Simpson's diversity index across productive rearrangements. The table comes from immuneACCESS by way of TCRdb, which keeps in-frame sequences with V and J called. Part of the clones is missing from these tables; in studies checked, under half for an unresolved V gene and the rest for unknown reasons. Clonal size and the V and J genes are those of that table, whereas D and trimming came from the DNA. The sample table shows approximately 50,000 clones, and approximately 89% are seen once. Of the sample, 5.5% to 7.5% falls within the top ten clones.

The data are from a study of blood T cell repertoires in COVID-19 (dated by TCRdb to 2020 to 2021). For the wider study: Samples from collaborators originated in the United States, Italy and Spain and spanned both the acute and convalescent phases of COVID-19. The prospective study material was composed of cDNA or gDNA derived from T cells, B-cell-depleted T cells, or PBMCs. The dataset comprised deeply sampled blood TCRbeta repertoires from subjects exposed to, actively infected with, or recovered from COVID-19. The repertoires were released in a freely available public database intended as a resource for research on the immune response to SARS-CoV-2. The samples were drawn from the first 160 participants of the ongoing ImmuneRACE study and from some 1,300 subjects provided by 6 global collaborators. Sample metadata almost always included a de-identified subject ID, COVID-19 status, age in years and sex. Where available, HLA class I and class II types were taken from metadata supplied by the sample provider and were not determined by assay-based typing.

Each collaborating institution followed its own protocols to collect whole blood in K2EDTA tubes. Collaborator samples were shipped for TCRbeta analysis as frozen whole blood, isolated PBMCs, or DNA extracted from either sample type. What the study reported, not specific to this receptor: The amount of clinical and demographic metadata varied by source and participant and was provided uncurated.

The sequence links TRBV4-1 to TRBJ2-7; 11 central nucleotides agree with TRBD2. The TCR was taken from a man in his 60s with acute or convalescent COVID-19. The sequenced sample consisted of peripheral blood. Here is the DNA: TGCGCCAGCAGCCAGGGGGTAGCGGGAGGGAAGTCCTACGAGCAGTACTTC. Its protein is CASSQGVAGGKSYEQYF.